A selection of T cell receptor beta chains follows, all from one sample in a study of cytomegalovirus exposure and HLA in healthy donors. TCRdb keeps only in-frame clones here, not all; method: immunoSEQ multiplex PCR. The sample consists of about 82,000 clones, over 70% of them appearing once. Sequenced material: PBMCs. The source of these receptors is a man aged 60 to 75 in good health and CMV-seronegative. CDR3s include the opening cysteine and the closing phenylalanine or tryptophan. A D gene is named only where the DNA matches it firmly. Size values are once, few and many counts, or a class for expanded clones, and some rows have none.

CASSEYGAGGEQFF | TGTGCCAGCAGTGAATACGGGGCGGGAGGGGAGCAGTTCTTC | NA | TRBV2 | TRBD2 | TRBJ2-1
CASSLDAGSYEQYF | TGCGCCAGCAGCTTGGATGCAGGCTCCTACGAGCAGTACTTC | NA | TRBV5-1 | NA | TRBJ2-7
CASRIDGGNEQFF | TGTGCCAGCAGAATAGACGGCGGGAATGAGCAGTTCTTC | NA | TRBV7-2 | NA | TRBJ2-1
CASSQDWDRSYNEQFF | TGTGCCAGCAGCCAAGATTGGGACAGGAGCTACAATGAGCAGTTCTTC | NA | TRBV4-2 | TRBD1 | TRBJ2-1
CASSFYRGQPQHF | TGTGCCAGCAGCTTCTACCGGGGTCAGCCCCAGCATTTT | NA | TRBV6-5 | NA | TRBJ1-5
CASSLGRETRTTNEKLFF | TGCGCCAGCAGCTTGGGTAGGGAGACGCGGACAACTAATGAAAAACTGTTTTTT | NA | TRBV5-1 | NA | TRBJ1-4
CASSLQSSGGTDTQYF | TGCGCCAGCAGCTTGCAATCTAGCGGGGGAACAGATACGCAGTATTTT | NA | TRBV5-1 | TRBD2 | TRBJ2-3
CASSFSGGPGTDTQYF | TGCGCCAGCAGCTTCTCCGGGGGACCTGGCACAGATACGCAGTATTTT | few | TRBV5-1 | NA | TRBJ2-3
CASSDTRDTQYF | TGTGCCAGCAGTGATACACGAGATACGCAGTATTTT | NA | TRBV6-5 | NA | TRBJ2-3
CAWSPGASLHF | TGTGCCTGGAGTCCAGGGGCGTCCCTCCACTTT | NA | TRBV30 | NA | TRBJ1-6
CASSARDTLDTEAFF | TGTGCCAGCAGCGCCCGGGACACCTTGGACACTGAAGCTTTCTTT | NA | TRBV11-3 | NA | TRBJ1-1
CARGTSGPKGNEQYF | TGTGCCAGAGGGACTAGCGGTCCCAAAGGCAACGAGCAGTACTTC | NA | TRBV2 | TRBD2 | TRBJ2-7
CASSLYSPNSPLHF | TGTGCCAGCAGCTTATACAGCCCTAATTCACCCCTCCACTTT | NA | TRBV7-2 | NA | TRBJ1-6
CASTTSGTGGYGYTF | TGTGCCAGCACCACGTCCGGGACAGGGGGCTATGGCTACACCTTC | NA | TRBV7-2 | TRBD1 | TRBJ1-2
CASSLGLAGGIRSYEQYF | TGTGCCAGCAGCCTAGGACTAGCGGGAGGGATTAGGTCCTACGAGCAGTACTTC | NA | TRBV7-8 | TRBD2 | TRBJ2-7
CASSYSMTGHETQYF | TGTGCCAGCAGTTACTCGATGACAGGGCACGAGACCCAGTACTTC | once | TRBV6-5 | TRBD1 | TRBJ2-5
CASSQTLAGQETQYF | TGTGCCAGCAGTCAGACTCTAGCGGGACAAGAGACCCAGTACTTC | NA | TRBV6-5 | TRBD2 | TRBJ2-5